The entry that follows covers one T cell receptor beta chain sequence. These data are taken from a study of control samples from healthy donors and cancer patients. This CDR3 has 13 residues. CDR1 is SGHTA, CDR2 FQGTGA, per germline. Between the trimmed V and J ends, which lost 1 base and 8 bases, there was a span of 9 bases. Only in-frame clones appear in the TCRdb table, and some are missing; sequencing was by immunoSEQ multiplex PCR. In the table there are around 94,000 clones, 86% of which are singletons. The V gene is TRBV7-3, the J gene TRBJ2-1; D possibly corresponds to TRBD1 (6 bases). Sequences were obtained from blood. This clonotype was obtained from a woman aged 50 to 60 in good health. The CDR3 bases are TGTGCCAGCAGCTTAAACCCAGGGGATGAGCAGTTCTTC. Encoded protein: CASSLNPGDEQFF.